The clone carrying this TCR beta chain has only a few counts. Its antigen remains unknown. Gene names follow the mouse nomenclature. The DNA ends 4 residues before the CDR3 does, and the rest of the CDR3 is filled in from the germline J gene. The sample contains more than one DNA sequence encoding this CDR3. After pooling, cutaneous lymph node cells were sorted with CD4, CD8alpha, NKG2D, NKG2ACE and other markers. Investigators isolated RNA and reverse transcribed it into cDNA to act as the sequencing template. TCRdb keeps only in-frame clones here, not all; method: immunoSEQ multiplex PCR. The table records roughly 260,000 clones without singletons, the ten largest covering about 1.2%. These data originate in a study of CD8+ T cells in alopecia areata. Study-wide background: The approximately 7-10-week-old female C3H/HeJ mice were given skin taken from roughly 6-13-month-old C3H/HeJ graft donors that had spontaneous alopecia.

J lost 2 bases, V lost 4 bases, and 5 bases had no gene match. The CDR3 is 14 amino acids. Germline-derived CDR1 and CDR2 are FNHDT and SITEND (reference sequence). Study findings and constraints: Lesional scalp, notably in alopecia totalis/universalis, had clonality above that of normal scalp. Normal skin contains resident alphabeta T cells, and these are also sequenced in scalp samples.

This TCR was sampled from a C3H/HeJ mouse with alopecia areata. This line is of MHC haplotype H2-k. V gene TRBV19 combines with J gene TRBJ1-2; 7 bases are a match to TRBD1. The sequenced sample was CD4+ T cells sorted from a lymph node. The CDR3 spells CASSPRQGNSDYTF. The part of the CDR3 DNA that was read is TGTGCCAGCAGTCCTCGACAGGGCAACTCC. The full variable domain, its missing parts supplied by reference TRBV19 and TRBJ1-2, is GGIITQTPKFLIGQEGQKLTLKCQQNFNHDTMYWYRQDSGKGLRLIYYSITENDLQKGDLSEGYDASREKKSSFSLTVTSAQKNEMAVFLCASSPRQGNSDYTFGSGTRLLVI.